A selection of T cell receptor beta chains follows, all from one sample in a study of T-cell memory formation after mild COVID-19. TCRdb reprocessed the 5' RACE reads via MiXCR and lists one record per CDR3 protein. The data hold 470,000 or so distinct CDR3 sequences, with nearly 25% observed a single time. The sequenced sample consisted of PBMCs or a T cell subset sorted from them (not recorded which). The receptors originated from an adult woman who had mild COVID-19 (a few samples of this study predate the infection). Cell type and time point are not known. Both conserved end residues are part of each CDR3. Fields, in order: J gene, V gene, clone size, CDR3 protein. For some rows the clone size is stated as once, few or many, or as a class when expanded; others skip it.

J gene: TRBJ2-5
V gene: TRBV11-2
clone size: NA
CDR3 protein: CASSLDLTSEGTQYF

J gene: TRBJ1-1
V gene: TRBV7-9
clone size: NA
CDR3 protein: CASSFGDRGLNTEAFF

J gene: TRBJ2-3
V gene: TRBV12-3/TRBV12-4
clone size: few
CDR3 protein: CASSLDKARPGEWSF

J gene: TRBJ2-5
V gene: TRBV5-1
clone size: NA
CDR3 protein: CASSFGGGVQETQYF

J gene: TRBJ1-1
V gene: TRBV29-1
clone size: NA
CDR3 protein: CRGDRDTEAFF

J gene: TRBJ2-3
V gene: TRBV11-2
clone size: few
CDR3 protein: CASSLIRGLTDTQYF

J gene: TRBJ2-7
V gene: TRBV12-3/TRBV12-4
clone size: few
CDR3 protein: CASSHRQGGDEQYF

J gene: TRBJ1-3
V gene: TRBV7-2
clone size: few
CDR3 protein: CASSSGGLSGNTIYF

J gene: TRBJ2-3
V gene: TRBV5-1
clone size: few
CDR3 protein: CASRIVGTTDTQYF

J gene: TRBJ1-5
V gene: TRBV5-1
clone size: NA
CDR3 protein: CASSLGTGGSNQPQHF

J gene: TRBJ1-2
V gene: TRBV11-2
clone size: NA
CDR3 protein: CASSLWQGYGYTF

J gene: TRBJ2-3
V gene: TRBV5-1
clone size: many
CDR3 protein: CASSSQGPRTDTQYF

J gene: TRBJ1-1
V gene: TRBV20-1
clone size: NA
CDR3 protein: CSARGRATQNTEAFF

J gene: TRBJ1-2
V gene: TRBV24-1
clone size: few
CDR3 protein: CATSDAPTGAYGYTF

J gene: TRBJ1-4
V gene: TRBV30
clone size: few
CDR3 protein: CAWSEDRVGEKLFF

J gene: TRBJ1-1
V gene: TRBV12-3/TRBV12-4
clone size: NA
CDR3 protein: CASSFGLEGLNTEAFF

J gene: TRBJ2-1
V gene: TRBV2
clone size: NA
CDR3 protein: CASSAGTGINEQFF

J gene: TRBJ2-7
V gene: TRBV12-3/TRBV12-4
clone size: NA
CDR3 protein: CASSLAGLAGNYEQYF

J gene: TRBJ1-2
V gene: TRBV7-9
clone size: NA
CDR3 protein: CASSLGENGYTF

J gene: TRBJ1-6
V gene: TRBV5-1
clone size: NA
CDR3 protein: CASSPGDNSPLHF

J gene: TRBJ1-4
V gene: TRBV25-1
clone size: NA
CDR3 protein: CASSDYSGNEKLFF

J gene: TRBJ2-3
V gene: TRBV5-4
clone size: few
CDR3 protein: CASSSALSRGGANTQYF

J gene: TRBJ2-7
V gene: TRBV6-2/TRBV6-3
clone size: NA
CDR3 protein: CASRERPSGGPDEQYF

J gene: TRBJ1-2
V gene: TRBV30
clone size: few
CDR3 protein: CAATSYGYTF

J gene: TRBJ2-5
V gene: TRBV5-1
clone size: few
CDR3 protein: CASSLRQVGETQYF

J gene: TRBJ2-3
V gene: TRBV10-3
clone size: many
CDR3 protein: CAISEPRGGPLDTQYF

J gene: TRBJ2-7
V gene: TRBV20-1
clone size: few
CDR3 protein: CSAKTGQGPYEQYF

J gene: TRBJ1-5
V gene: TRBV6-6
clone size: few
CDR3 protein: CASSYSFGRRDQPQHF

J gene: TRBJ2-5
V gene: TRBV7-2
clone size: NA
CDR3 protein: CASSLIGSRQETQYF

J gene: TRBJ2-1
V gene: TRBV5-4
clone size: few
CDR3 protein: CASRQGTEQFF

J gene: TRBJ2-7
V gene: TRBV6-5
clone size: many
CDR3 protein: CASSLVGGGYEQYF

J gene: TRBJ1-5
V gene: TRBV20-1
clone size: NA
CDR3 protein: CSAPLMRQGIGQPQHF

J gene: TRBJ1-3
V gene: TRBV7-9
clone size: few
CDR3 protein: CASSPLEFGNTIYF

J gene: TRBJ2-3
V gene: TRBV15
clone size: many
CDR3 protein: CATSRSGLAGEQYF

J gene: TRBJ2-7
V gene: TRBV20-1
clone size: NA
CDR3 protein: CSAREASSTAYEQYF

J gene: TRBJ2-1
V gene: TRBV29-1
clone size: NA
CDR3 protein: CSVEGSLLDNEQFF

J gene: TRBJ2-1
V gene: TRBV7-2
clone size: NA
CDR3 protein: CASSSGLAGGPILDEQFF

J gene: TRBJ2-2
V gene: TRBV7-6
clone size: NA
CDR3 protein: CASSFRGAPPGELFF

J gene: TRBJ2-2
V gene: TRBV20-1
clone size: NA
CDR3 protein: CSARDGGAPPGELFF

J gene: TRBJ2-1
V gene: TRBV5-1
clone size: NA
CDR3 protein: CASSYGPQPSYNEQFF

J gene: TRBJ2-7
V gene: TRBV9
clone size: few
CDR3 protein: CASSVGGPGGSLYEQYF

J gene: TRBJ2-1
V gene: TRBV27
clone size: few
CDR3 protein: CASSLAGGAPEQFF

J gene: TRBJ2-1
V gene: TRBV7-9
clone size: few
CDR3 protein: CASREGAGEQFF

J gene: TRBJ1-1
V gene: TRBV7-9
clone size: NA
CDR3 protein: CASLTGGTEAFF

J gene: TRBJ2-5
V gene: TRBV11-2
clone size: few
CDR3 protein: CASSGQALGETQYF

J gene: TRBJ2-5
V gene: TRBV20-1
clone size: few
CDR3 protein: CSARVGGLREKVVETQYF

J gene: TRBJ2-1
V gene: TRBV7-3
clone size: NA
CDR3 protein: CASSLRTSGGAGSRRNEQFF

J gene: TRBJ2-5
V gene: TRBV7-6
clone size: NA
CDR3 protein: CASNPYVWRGRGETQYF

J gene: TRBJ1-2
V gene: TRBV3-1
clone size: few
CDR3 protein: CASSQDRSGNYGYTF

J gene: TRBJ2-7
V gene: TRBV5-1
clone size: NA
CDR3 protein: CASRRTGDPYEQYF

J gene: TRBJ2-3
V gene: TRBV7-2
clone size: few
CDR3 protein: CASSFSQTDTQYF

J gene: TRBJ2-1
V gene: TRBV11-2
clone size: few
CDR3 protein: CASSLRVLSFYEQFF

J gene: TRBJ2-1
V gene: TRBV24-1
clone size: few
CDR3 protein: CATSDFYRETDEQFF

J gene: TRBJ2-3
V gene: TRBV29-1
clone size: once
CDR3 protein: CSVVPGQGKGDTQYF